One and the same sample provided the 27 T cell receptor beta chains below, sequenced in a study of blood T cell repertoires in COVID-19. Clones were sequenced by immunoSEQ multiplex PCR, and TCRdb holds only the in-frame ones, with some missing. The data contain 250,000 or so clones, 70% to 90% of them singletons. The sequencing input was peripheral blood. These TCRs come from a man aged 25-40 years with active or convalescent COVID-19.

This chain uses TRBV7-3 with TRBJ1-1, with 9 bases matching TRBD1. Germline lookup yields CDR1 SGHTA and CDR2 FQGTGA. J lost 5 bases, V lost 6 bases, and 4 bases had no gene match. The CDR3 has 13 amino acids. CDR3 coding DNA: TGTGCCAGCAGTCAGACAGGGGGAACTGAAGCTTTCTTT. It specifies CASSQTGGTEAFF.

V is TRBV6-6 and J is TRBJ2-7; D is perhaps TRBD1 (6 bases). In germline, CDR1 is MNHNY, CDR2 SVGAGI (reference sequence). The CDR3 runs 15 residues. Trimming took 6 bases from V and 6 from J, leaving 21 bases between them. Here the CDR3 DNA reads TGTGCCAGCAGCCGAGACAGGAGCCCCCTCGGCGAGCAGTACTTC. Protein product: CASSRDRSPLGEQYF.

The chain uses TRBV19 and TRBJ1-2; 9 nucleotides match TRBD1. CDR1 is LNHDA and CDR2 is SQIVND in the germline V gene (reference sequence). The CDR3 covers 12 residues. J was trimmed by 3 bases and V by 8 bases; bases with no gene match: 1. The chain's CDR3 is CASDRGDYGYTF. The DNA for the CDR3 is TGTGCCAGTGACAGGGGGGACTATGGCTACACCTTC.

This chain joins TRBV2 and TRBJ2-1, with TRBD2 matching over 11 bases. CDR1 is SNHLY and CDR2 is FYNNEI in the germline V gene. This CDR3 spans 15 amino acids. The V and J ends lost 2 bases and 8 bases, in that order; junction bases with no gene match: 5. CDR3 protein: CASSELAGGTHEQFF. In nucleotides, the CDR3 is TGTGCCAGCAGTGAACTAGCGGGGGGAACCCATGAGCAGTTCTTC.

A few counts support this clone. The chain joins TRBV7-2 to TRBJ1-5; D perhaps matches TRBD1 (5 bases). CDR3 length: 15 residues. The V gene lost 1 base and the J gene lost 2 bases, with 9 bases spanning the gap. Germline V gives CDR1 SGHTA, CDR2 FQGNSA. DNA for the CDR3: TGTGCCAGCAGCTTAGACAGGACGGGCAATCAGCCCCAGCATTTT. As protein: CASSLDRTGNQPQHF.

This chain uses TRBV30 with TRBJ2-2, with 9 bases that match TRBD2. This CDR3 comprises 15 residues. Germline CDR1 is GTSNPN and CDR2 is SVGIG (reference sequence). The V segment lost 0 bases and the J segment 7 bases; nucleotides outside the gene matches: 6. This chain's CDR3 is CAWSVRGGEGGELFF. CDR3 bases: TGTGCCTGGAGTGTACGCGGGGGGGAAGGCGGGGAGCTGTTTTTT.

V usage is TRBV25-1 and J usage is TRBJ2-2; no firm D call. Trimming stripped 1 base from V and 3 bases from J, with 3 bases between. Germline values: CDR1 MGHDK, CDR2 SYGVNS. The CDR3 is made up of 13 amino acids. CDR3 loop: CASSEFYTGELFF. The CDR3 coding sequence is TGTGCCAGCAGTGAATTCTACACCGGGGAGCTGTTTTTT. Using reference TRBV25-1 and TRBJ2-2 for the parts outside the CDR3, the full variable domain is EADIYQTPRYLVIGTGKKITLECSQTMGHDKMYWYQQDPGMELHLIHYSYGVNSTEKGDLSSESTVSRIRTEHFPLTLESARPSHTSQYLCASSEFYTGELFFGEGSRLTVL.

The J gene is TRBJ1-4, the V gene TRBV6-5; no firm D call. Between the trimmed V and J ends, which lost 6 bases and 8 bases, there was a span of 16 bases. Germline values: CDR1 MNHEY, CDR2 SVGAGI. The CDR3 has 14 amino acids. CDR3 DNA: TGTGCCAGCAGGGGAGATCTAGGGAGGGAAAAACTGTTTTTT. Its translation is CASRGDLGREKLFF.

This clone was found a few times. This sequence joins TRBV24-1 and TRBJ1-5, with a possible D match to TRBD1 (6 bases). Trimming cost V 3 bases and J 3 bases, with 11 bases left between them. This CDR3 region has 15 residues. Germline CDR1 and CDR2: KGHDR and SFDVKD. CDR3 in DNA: TGTGCCACCAGTGATGGGGGGGCGGACAATCAGCCCCAGCATTTT. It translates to CATSDGGADNQPQHF.

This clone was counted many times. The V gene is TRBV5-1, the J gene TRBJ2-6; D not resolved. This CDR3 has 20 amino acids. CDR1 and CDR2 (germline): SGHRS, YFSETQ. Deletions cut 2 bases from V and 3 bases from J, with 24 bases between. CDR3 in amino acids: CASSLSIGARPSGGANVLTF. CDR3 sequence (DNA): TGCGCCAGCAGCTTAAGTATAGGTGCTCGGCCATCGGGTGGGGCCAACGTCCTGACTTTC.

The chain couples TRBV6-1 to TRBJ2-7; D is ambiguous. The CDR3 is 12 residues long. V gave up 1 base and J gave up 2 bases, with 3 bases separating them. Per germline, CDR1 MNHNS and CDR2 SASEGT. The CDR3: CASSEGTYEQYF. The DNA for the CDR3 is TGTGCCAGCAGTGAAGGTACCTACGAGCAGTACTTC.

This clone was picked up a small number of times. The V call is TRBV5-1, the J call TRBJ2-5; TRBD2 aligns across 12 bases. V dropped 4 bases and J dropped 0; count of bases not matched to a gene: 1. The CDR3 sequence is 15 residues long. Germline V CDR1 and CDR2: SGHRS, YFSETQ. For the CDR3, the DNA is TGCGCCAGCAGCGGGACTAGCGGGTACCAAGAGACCCAGTACTTC. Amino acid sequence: CASSGTSGYQETQYF.

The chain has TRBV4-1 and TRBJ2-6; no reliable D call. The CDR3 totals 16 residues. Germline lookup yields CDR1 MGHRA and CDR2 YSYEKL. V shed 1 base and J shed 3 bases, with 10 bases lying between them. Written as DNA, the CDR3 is TGCGCCAGCAGCCAAGTCCTAACAGTTGGGGCCAACGTCCTGACTTTC. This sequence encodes CASSQVLTVGANVLTF.

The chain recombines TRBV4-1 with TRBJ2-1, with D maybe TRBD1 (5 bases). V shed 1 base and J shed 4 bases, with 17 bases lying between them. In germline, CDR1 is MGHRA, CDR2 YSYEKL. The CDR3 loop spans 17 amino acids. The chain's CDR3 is CASSQVVRGSLYNEQFF. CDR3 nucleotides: TGCGCCAGCAGCCAAGTAGTAAGGGGATCCCTATACAATGAGCAGTTCTTC.

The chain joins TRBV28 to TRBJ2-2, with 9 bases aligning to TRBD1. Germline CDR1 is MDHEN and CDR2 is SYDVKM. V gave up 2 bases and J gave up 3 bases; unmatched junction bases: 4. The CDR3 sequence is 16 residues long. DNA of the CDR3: TGTGCCAGCAGTTTAAATCGACAGGGGGACACCGGGGAGCTGTTTTTT. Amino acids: CASSLNRQGDTGELFF.

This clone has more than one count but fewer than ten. The CDR3 DNA follows: TGTGCCAGCACCCGGGGGGGAGGACCGCCTAATGAAAAACTGTTTTTT. Its protein is CASTRGGGPPNEKLFF. The chain has TRBV5-5 and TRBJ1-4; perhaps TRBD1 as D (5 bases). Trimming pared 6 bases from V and 3 bases from J, leaving 18 bases between. Germline-derived CDR1 and CDR2 are SGHKS and YYEKEE (reference sequence). The CDR3 contains 16 residues.

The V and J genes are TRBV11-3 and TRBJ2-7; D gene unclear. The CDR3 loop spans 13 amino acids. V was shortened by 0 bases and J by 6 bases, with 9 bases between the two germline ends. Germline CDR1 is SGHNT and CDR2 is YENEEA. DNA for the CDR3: TGTGCCAGCAGCTTAGATAGTAGTCTCGAGCAGTACTTC. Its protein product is CASSLDSSLEQYF.

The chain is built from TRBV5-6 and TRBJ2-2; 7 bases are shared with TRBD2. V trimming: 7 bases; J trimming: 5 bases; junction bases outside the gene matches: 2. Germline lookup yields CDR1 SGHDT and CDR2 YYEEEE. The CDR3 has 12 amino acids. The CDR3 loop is CASGGGTGELFF. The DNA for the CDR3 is TGTGCCAGCGGCGGGGGAACCGGGGAGCTGTTTTTT.

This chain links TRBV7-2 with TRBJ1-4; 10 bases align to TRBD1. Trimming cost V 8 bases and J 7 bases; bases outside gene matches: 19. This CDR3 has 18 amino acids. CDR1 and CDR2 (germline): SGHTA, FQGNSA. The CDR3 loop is CASSLNAGTGERGEKLFF. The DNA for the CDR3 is TGTGCCAGCTCCTTAAACGCCGGGACAGGGGAACGGGGTGAAAAACTGTTTTTT.

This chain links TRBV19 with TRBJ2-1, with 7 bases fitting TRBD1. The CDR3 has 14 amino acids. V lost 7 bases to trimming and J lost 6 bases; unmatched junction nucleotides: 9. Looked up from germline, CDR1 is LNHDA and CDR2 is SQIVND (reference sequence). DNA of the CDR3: TGTGCCAGTACGCGACAGGGCCCCACCAATGAGCAGTTCTTC. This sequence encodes CASTRQGPTNEQFF.

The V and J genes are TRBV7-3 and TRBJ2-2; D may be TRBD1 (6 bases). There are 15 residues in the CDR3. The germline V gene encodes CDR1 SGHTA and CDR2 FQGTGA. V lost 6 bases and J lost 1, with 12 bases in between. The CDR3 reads CASRPGHRNTGELFF. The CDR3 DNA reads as TGTGCCAGCAGGCCGGGACATAGGAACACCGGGGAGCTGTTTTTT.

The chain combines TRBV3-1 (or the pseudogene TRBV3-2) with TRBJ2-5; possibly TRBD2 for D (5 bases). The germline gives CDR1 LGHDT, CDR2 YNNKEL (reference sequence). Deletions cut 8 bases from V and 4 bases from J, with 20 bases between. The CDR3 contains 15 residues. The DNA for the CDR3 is TGTGCCAGCCACGATAACGGGGTAATAACAGAGACCCAGTACTTC. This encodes CASHDNGVITETQYF.

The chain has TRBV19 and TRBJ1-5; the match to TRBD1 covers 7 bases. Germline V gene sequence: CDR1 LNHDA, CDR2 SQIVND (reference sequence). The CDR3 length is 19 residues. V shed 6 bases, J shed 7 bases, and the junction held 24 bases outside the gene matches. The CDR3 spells CASSLERDSWGRLWQPQHF. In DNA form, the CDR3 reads TGTGCCAGTAGCCTTGAGAGGGACAGCTGGGGCAGACTTTGGCAGCCCCAGCATTTT.

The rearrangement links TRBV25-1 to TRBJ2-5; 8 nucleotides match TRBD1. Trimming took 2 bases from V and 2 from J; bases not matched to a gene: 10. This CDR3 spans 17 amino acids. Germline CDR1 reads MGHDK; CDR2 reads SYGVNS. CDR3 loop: CASSEAGWGDRQETQYF. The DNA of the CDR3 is TGTGCCAGCAGTGAAGCGGGGTGGGGGGACAGGCAAGAGACCCAGTACTTC.

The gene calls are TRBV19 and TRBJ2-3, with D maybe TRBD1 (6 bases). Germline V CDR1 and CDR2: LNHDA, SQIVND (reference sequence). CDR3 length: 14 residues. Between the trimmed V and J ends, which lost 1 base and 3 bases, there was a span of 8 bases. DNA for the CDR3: TGTGCCAGTAGTATAGGGCAGGGGACAGATACGCAGTATTTT. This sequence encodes CASSIGQGTDTQYF.

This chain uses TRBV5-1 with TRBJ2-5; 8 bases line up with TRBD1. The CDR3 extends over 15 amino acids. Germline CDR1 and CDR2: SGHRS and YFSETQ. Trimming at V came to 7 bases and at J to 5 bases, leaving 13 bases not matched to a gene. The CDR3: CASGMTGANRETQYF. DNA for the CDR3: TGCGCCAGCGGAATGACAGGGGCAAACCGGGAGACCCAGTACTTC.

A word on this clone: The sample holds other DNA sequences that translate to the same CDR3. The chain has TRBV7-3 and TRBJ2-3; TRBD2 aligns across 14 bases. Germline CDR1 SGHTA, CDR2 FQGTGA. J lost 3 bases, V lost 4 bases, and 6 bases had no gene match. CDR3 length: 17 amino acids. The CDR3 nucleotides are TGTGCCAGCAGCTCAAGACTAGCGGGGGGGCCGACAGATACGCAGTATTTT. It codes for CASSSRLAGGPTDTQYF.